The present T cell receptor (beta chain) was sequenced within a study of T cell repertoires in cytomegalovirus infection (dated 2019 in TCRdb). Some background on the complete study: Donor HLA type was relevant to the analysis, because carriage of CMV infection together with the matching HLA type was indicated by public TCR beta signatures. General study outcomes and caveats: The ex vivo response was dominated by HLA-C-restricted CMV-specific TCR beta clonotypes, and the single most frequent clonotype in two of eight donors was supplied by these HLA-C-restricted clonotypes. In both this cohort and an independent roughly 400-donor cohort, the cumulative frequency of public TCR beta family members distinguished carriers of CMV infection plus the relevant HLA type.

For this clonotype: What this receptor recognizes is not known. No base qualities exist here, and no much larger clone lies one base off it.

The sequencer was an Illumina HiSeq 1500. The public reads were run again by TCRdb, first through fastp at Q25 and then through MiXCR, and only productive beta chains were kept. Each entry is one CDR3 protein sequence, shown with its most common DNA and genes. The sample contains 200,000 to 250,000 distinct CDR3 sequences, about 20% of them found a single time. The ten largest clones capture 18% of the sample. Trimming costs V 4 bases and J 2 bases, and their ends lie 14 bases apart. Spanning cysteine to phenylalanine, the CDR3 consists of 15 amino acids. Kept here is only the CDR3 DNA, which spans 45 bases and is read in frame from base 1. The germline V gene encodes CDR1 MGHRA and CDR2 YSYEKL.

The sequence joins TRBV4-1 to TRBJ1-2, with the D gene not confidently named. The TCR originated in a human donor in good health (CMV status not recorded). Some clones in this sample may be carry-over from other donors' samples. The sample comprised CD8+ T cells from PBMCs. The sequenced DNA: TGCGCCAGCAGCCCGGGAATTTACGGGAACTATGGCTACACCTTC. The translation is CASSPGIYGNYGYTF.